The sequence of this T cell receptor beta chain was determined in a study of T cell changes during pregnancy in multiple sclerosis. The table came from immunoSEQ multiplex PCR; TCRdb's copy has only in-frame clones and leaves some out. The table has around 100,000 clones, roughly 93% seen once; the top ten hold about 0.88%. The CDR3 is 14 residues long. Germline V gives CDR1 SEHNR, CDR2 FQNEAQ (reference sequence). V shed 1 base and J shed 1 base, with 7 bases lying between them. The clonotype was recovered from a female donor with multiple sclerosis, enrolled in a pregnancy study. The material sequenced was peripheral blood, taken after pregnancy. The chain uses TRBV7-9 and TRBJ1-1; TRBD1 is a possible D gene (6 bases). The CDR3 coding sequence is TGTGCCAGCAGCTTAGAAGGGGGGAACACTGAAGCTTTCTTT. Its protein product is CASSLEGGNTEAFF.